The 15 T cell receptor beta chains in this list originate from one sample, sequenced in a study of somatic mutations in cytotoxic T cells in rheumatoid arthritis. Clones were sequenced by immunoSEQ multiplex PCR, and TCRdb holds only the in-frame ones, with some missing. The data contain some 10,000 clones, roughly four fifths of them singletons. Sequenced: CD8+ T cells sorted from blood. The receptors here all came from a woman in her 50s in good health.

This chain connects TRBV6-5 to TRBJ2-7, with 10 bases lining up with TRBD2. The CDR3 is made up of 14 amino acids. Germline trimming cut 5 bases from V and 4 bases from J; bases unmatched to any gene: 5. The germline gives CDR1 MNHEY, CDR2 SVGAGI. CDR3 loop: CASSQREGRYEQYF. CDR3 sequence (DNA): TGTGCCAGCAGTCAGCGGGAGGGCCGATACGAGCAGTACTTC.

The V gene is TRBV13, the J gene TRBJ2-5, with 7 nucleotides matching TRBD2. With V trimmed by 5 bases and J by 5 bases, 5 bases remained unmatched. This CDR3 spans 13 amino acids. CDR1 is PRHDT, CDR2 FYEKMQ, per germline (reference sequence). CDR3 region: CASSHRGVETQYF. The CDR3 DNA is TGTGCCAGCAGCCACCGGGGGGTGGAGACCCAGTACTTC.

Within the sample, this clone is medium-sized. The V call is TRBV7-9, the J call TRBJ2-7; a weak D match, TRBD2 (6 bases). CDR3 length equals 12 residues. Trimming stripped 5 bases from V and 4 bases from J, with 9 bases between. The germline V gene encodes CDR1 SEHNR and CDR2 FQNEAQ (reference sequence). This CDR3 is CASSTSRYEQYF. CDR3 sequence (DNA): TGTGCCAGCAGCACTAGCCGGTACGAGCAGTACTTC. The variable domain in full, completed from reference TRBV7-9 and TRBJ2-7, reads DTGVSQNPRHKITKRGQNVTFRCDPISEHNRLYWYRQTLGQGPEFLTYFQNEAQLEKSRLLSDRFSAERPKGSFSTLEIQRTEQGDSAMYLCASSTSRYEQYFGPGTRLTVT.

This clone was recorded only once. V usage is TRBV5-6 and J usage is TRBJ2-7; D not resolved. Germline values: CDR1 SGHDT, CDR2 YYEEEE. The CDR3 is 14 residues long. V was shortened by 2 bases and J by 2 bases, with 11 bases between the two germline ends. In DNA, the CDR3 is TGTGCCAGCAGCTTTAGGCAGGCGACCTACGAGCAGTACTTC. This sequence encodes CASSFRQATYEQYF.

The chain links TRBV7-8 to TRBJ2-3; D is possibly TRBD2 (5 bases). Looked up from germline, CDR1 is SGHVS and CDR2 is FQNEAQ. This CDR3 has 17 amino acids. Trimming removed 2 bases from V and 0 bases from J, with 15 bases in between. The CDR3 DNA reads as TGTGCCAGCAGCTTAATGCCGAGAGGGCCTAGCACAGATACGCAGTATTTT. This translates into CASSLMPRGPSTDTQYF.

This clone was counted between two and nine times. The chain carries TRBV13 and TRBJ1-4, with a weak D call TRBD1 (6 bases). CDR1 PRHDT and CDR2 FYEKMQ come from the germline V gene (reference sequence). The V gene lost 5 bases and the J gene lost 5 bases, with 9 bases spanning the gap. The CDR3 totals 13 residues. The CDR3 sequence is CASSPGENEKLFF. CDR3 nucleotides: TGTGCCAGCAGCCCAGGGGAGAATGAAAAACTGTTTTTT.

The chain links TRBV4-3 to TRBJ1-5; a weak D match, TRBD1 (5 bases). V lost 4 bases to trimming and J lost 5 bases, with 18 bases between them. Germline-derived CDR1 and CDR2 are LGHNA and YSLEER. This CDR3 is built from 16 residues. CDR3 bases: TGCGCCAGCAGCCCCGACTGGGGGGAGGTATATCAGCCCCAGCATTTT. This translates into CASSPDWGEVYQPQHF.

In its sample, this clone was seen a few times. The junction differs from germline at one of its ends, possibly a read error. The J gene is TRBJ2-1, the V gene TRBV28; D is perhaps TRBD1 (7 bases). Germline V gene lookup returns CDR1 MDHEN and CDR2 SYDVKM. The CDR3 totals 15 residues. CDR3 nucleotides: TGTGTCAGCTCGACAGGGACTGCATACGACGATGAGCAGTTCTTC. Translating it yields CVSSTGTAYDDEQFF.

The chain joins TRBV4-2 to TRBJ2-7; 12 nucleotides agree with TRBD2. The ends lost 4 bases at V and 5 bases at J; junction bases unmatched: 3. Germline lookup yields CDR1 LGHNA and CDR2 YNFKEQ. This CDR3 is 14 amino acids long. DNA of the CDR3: TGTGCCAGCAGCCCCTGGACTAGCGGGGACGAGCAGTACTTC. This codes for CASSPWTSGDEQYF.

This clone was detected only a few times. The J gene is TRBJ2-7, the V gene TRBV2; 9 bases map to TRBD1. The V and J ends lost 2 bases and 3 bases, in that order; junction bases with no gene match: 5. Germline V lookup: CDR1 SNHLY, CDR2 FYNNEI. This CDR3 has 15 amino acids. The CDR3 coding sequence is TGTGCCAGCAGTGAACAACAGGGGGCGATCTACGAGCAGTACTTC. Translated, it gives CASSEQQGAIYEQYF.

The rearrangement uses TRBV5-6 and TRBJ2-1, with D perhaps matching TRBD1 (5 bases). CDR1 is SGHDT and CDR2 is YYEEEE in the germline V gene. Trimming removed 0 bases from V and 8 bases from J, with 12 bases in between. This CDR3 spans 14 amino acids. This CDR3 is CASSLGGDFDEQFF. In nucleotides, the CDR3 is TGTGCCAGCAGCTTGGGGGGCGATTTCGATGAGCAGTTCTTC.

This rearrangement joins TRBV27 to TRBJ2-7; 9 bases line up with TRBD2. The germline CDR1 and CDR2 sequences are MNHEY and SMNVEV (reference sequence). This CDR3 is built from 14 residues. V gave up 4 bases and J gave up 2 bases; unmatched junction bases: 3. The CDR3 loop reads CASSSGLAAYEQYF. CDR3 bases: TGTGCCAGCAGTTCGGGACTAGCTGCCTACGAGCAGTACTTC.

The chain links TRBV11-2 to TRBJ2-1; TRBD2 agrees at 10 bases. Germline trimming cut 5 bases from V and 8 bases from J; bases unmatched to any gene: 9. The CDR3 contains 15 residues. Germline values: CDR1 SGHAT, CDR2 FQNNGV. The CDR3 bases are TGTGCCAGCAGCCGGGCTAGCGGGAGTATCGATGAGCAGTTCTTC. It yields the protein CASSRASGSIDEQFF.

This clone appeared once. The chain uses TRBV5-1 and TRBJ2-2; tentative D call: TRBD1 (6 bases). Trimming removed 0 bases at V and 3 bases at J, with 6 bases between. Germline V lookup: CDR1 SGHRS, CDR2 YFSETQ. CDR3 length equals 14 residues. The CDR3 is CASSLEGDTGELFF. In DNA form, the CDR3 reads TGCGCCAGCAGCTTGGAGGGGGACACCGGGGAGCTGTTTTTT.

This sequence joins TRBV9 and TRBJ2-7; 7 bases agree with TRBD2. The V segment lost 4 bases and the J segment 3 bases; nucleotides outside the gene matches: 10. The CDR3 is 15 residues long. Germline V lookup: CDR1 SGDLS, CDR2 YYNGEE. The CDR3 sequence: CASSPPERGHYEQYF. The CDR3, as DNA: TGTGCCAGCAGCCCCCCCGAGCGGGGCCACTACGAGCAGTACTTC.